Described below is a single TCR beta chain sequence and its context. This sample is drawn from a study of T cells in Graves' hyperthyroidism and ophthalmopathy. RNA transcripts provided the source from which TCR beta CDR3 regions were amplified. First-round RT-PCR of the TCR CDR3 relied on the HTBI primer set. TCRdb redid the calling of the multiplex PCR reads with MiXCR, one entry per CDR3 protein. The data hold approximately 720,000 distinct CDR3 sequences, with 18% observed a single time. The material sequenced was blood. This receptor was identified in a woman aged 45-65 years with Graves' hyperthyroidism that later progressed to Graves' ophthalmopathy.

CDR3 region: CASSGLAGEETQYF. Written as DNA, the CDR3 is TGTGCCAGCAGCGGACTAGCGGGGGAAGAGACCCAGTACTTC. This chain joins TRBV11-3 and TRBJ2-5; 13 bases map to TRBD2. Germline CDR1 reads SGHNT; CDR2 reads YENEEA. CDR3 size: 14 residues. Losses at the gene ends were 5 bases for V and 3 bases for J; bases not matched to a gene: 0.